These T cell receptor beta chains were read from a single sample in a study of blood T cell repertoires in COVID-19. The assay was immunoSEQ multiplex PCR, and TCRdb's table has in-frame clones only and misses some. Of 100,000 to 120,000 clones listed, more than 70% are singletons. Sequencing was carried out using peripheral blood. The receptors were sampled from a woman aged 55-70 years with COVID-19, enrolled during active disease. CDR3s include the opening cysteine and the closing phenylalanine or tryptophan. The D gene is left open where the match is weak. Size tells how often a clone was seen (once, few, many) or the class of an expanded clone, and some rows leave it out.

j_call clone_size v_call d_call cdr3_aa cdr3_nt
TRBJ1-1 NA TRBV7-9 NA CASSLGLEAFF TGTGCCAGCAGCTTAGGGCTTGAAGCTTTCTTT
TRBJ1-5 NA TRBV19 NA CASSIWAGMHGNQPQHF TGTGCCAGTAGTATTTGGGCAGGGATGCATGGCAATCAGCCCCAGCATTTT
TRBJ2-6 once TRBV19 NA CASTPRESGANVLTF TGTGCCAGTACCCCACGGGAATCTGGGGCCAACGTCCTGACTTTC
TRBJ2-5 NA TRBV7-3 TRBD1 CASSSQGVGQETQYF TGTGCCAGCAGCTCACAGGGGGTCGGGCAAGAGACCCAGTACTTC
TRBJ2-7 NA TRBV5-4 TRBD2 CASSPGGAGETYEQYF TGTGCCAGCAGTCCCGGTGGAGCGGGGGAAACCTACGAGCAGTACTTC
TRBJ2-7 NA TRBV7-7 TRBD1 CASSRDRGHEQYF TGTGCCAGCAGCCGGGACAGGGGCCACGAGCAGTACTTC
TRBJ1-1 NA TRBV4-1 NA CASSQDLLLDSIEAEAFF TGCGCCAGCAGCCAAGACCTCCTTTTGGACAGCATAGAAGCTGAAGCTTTCTTT
TRBJ1-5 NA TRBV7-9 NA CASTHLSGGDQHF TGTGCCAGCACTCATCTGAGCGGGGGGGACCAGCATTTT
TRBJ1-6 NA TRBV5-1 TRBD1 CASSKDRGEVGSPLHF TGCGCCAGCAGTAAGGACAGGGGCGAAGTCGGGTCACCCCTCCACTTT
TRBJ2-5 NA TRBV7-2 TRBD2 CASSLNLAGGVETQYF TGTGCCAGCAGCTTAAACCTAGCGGGGGGTGTGGAGACCCAGTACTTC
TRBJ2-1 NA TRBV27 NA CASSLVSRGRRNEQFF TGTGCCAGCAGTTTGGTTTCGCGGGGACGGCGTAATGAGCAGTTCTTC
TRBJ1-1 NA TRBV19 NA CASSMSGLFSEAFF TGTGCCAGTAGTATGTCAGGGTTGTTCTCTGAAGCTTTCTTT
TRBJ2-7 once TRBV10-1 TRBD2 CASSESTGGPNYEQYF TGCGCCAGCAGTGAGTCGACGGGAGGACCCAACTACGAGCAGTACTTC
TRBJ1-6 NA TRBV18 TRBD1 CASSPRTGYSPLHF TGTGCCAGCTCACCAAGGACAGGTTATTCACCCCTCCACTTT
TRBJ1-4 NA TRBV18 TRBD1 CASSPRQGTNEKLFF TGTGCCAGCTCACCACGACAGGGAACTAATGAAAAACTGTTTTTT
TRBJ2-7 NA TRBV9 TRBD2 CASSPLASGGSYEQYF TGTGCCAGCAGCCCCCTCGCTAGCGGGGGATCCTACGAGCAGTACTTC
TRBJ1-2 NA TRBV6-5 TRBD1 CASSPGQGAFYGYTF TGTGCCAGCAGCCCCGGACAGGGGGCCTTCTATGGCTACACCTTC
TRBJ1-6 NA TRBV7-9 TRBD1 CASSLASRGFDNSPLHF TGTGCCAGCAGCTTAGCGTCCAGGGGGTTTGATAATTCACCCCTCCACTTT
TRBJ1-4 NA TRBV13 NA CASSSQGNNEKLFF TGTGCCAGCTCTTCACAGGGTAATAATGAAAAACTGTTTTTT
TRBJ1-6 NA TRBV7-8 TRBD1 CASSLGQGGNSPLHF TGTGCCAGCAGCTTAGGACAGGGGGGTAATTCACCCCTCCACTTT
TRBJ1-3 NA TRBV28 NA CASSLGQAGNTIYF TGTGCCAGCAGTTTAGGGCAGGCTGGAAACACCATATATTTT
TRBJ1-2 NA TRBV18 NA CASSLNEGGSGNGYTF TGTGCCAGCTCACTTAACGAGGGCGGCTCGGGGAATGGCTACACCTTC
TRBJ1-3 NA TRBV9 NA CASSVARSGNTIYF TGTGCCAGCAGCGTAGCCCGCTCTGGAAACACCATATATTTT
TRBJ2-7 NA TRBV6-5 TRBD2 CASRAPSGVAYEQYF TGTGCCAGCAGAGCCCCAAGCGGGGTCGCCTACGAGCAGTACTTC
TRBJ2-5 NA TRBV7-9 NA CASSLLGQQETQYF TGTGCCAGCAGCTTACTCGGACAGCAAGAGACCCAGTACTTC
TRBJ1-1 NA TRBV5-1 NA CASSLTTGRTEAFF TGCGCCAGCAGCTTAACTACAGGGCGGACTGAAGCTTTCTTT
TRBJ1-3 once TRBV4-1 NA CASSPVETSGNTIYF TGCGCCAGCAGCCCCGTAGAAACCTCTGGAAACACCATATATTTT
TRBJ1-1 NA TRBV19 TRBD1 CASSIDVRDRHKNTEAFF TGTGCCAGTAGTATAGACGTCAGGGACAGACATAAGAACACTGAAGCTTTCTTT
TRBJ2-5 NA TRBV5-1 NA CASSFSLGSQETQYF TGCGCCAGCAGCTTCTCGCTCGGGTCCCAAGAGACCCAGTACTTC
TRBJ2-3 NA TRBV12-3/TRBV12-4 NA CASSPSGTDTQYF TGTGCCAGCAGTCCCTCTGGCACAGATACGCAGTATTTT
TRBJ1-5 NA TRBV7-2 NA CASSLAGSGGGNQPQHF TGTGCCAGCAGCTTAGCGGGTTCAGGTGGTGGCAATCAGCCCCAGCATTTT
TRBJ1-2 few TRBV19 NA CASREYGYTF TGTGCCAGTAGGGAGTATGGCTACACCTTC
TRBJ1-1 NA TRBV27 NA CASSLGGGTEAFF TGTGCCAGCAGTTTGGGGGGTGGCACTGAAGCTTTCTTT
TRBJ1-4 NA TRBV5-4 NA CASRPQGNEKLFF TGTGCCAGCAGACCACAGGGTAATGAAAAACTGTTTTTT
TRBJ1-3 NA TRBV19 NA CASSVDSSGNTIYF TGTGCCAGTAGTGTGGACAGCTCTGGAAACACCATATATTTT
TRBJ2-7 NA TRBV7-6 TRBD2 CASSLVPGGASEQYF TGTGCCAGCAGCTTAGTCCCCGGGGGGGCCAGCGAGCAGTACTTC
TRBJ2-1 NA TRBV7-8 TRBD1 CASSLEGQGSNEQFF TGTGCCAGCAGCTTAGAGGGACAGGGGTCGAATGAGCAGTTCTTC
TRBJ1-1 NA TRBV10-3 TRBD1 CAISPGQGWTEAFF TGTGCCATCAGCCCGGGACAGGGGTGGACTGAAGCTTTCTTT
TRBJ2-7 NA TRBV7-8 TRBD1 CASSQDRGPTYEQYF TGTGCCAGCAGCCAAGACAGGGGGCCGACCTACGAGCAGTACTTC
TRBJ2-1 NA TRBV11-3 NA CASSPNLEGTEQFF TGTGCCAGCAGCCCCAATTTGGAGGGGACGGAGCAGTTCTTC
TRBJ2-7 NA TRBV5-1 NA CASSVGPQQYEQYF TGCGCCAGCAGTGTGGGCCCCCAGCAATACGAGCAGTACTTC
TRBJ2-5 NA TRBV7-3 TRBD1 CASSSGQGRAETQYF TGTGCCAGCAGCTCCGGACAGGGTCGGGCAGAGACCCAGTACTTC
TRBJ2-1 NA TRBV30 TRBD2 CAWSPFSGGLNEQFF TGTGCCTGGAGTCCATTTAGCGGGGGGCTCAATGAGCAGTTCTTC
TRBJ1-1 NA TRBV19 NA CASSIAARGVEGTEAFF TGTGCCAGTAGTATCGCCGCCCGCGGGGTGGAAGGCACTGAAGCTTTCTTT
TRBJ1-1 NA TRBV7-9 NA CASTSVGVVTEAFF TGTGCCAGCACCTCGGTCGGGGTCGTCACTGAAGCTTTCTTT
TRBJ1-1 NA TRBV5-4 TRBD1 CASSPGTGGSEAFF TGTGCCAGCAGCCCCGGGACAGGGGGCTCTGAAGCTTTCTTT